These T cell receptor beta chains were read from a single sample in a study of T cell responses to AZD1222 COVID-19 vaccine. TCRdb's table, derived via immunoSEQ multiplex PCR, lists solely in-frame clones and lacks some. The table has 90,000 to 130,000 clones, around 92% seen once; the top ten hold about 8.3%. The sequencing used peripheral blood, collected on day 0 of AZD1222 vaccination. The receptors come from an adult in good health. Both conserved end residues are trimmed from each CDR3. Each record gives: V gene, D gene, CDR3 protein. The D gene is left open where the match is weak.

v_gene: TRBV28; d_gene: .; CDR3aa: ASSRRDLAF
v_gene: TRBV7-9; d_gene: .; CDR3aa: ASRLDSALNSPLH
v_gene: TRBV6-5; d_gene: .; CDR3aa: ASTDRGDTIY
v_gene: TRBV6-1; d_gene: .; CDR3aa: ASSETGRKGSGDLYEQY
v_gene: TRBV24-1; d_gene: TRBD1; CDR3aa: ATSDRPRTGRANEQF
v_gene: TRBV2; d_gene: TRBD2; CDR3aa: ASSPGLAPDTQY
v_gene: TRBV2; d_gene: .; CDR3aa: ASRAGAGEQY
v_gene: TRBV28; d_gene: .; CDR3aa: ASSLPRALATQY
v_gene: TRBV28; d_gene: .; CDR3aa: ASSPPGNQPQH
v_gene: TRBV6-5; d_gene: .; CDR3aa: ASSYSIGAVAF
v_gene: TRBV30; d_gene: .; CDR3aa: AWSVRLRANYGYT
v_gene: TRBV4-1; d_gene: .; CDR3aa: ASSPMTGSHEQY
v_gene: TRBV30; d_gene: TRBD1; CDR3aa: AWSIRDRENEKLF
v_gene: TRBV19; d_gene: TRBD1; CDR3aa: ASSRQGRNYGYT
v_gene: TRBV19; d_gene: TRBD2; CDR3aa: ASSGLAGGSSYNEQF
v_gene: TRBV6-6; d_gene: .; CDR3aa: ASSGASYEQY
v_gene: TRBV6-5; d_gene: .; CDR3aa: ASILGVSSYEQY
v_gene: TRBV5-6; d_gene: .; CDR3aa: ASSLANTEAF
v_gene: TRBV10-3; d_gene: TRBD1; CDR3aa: AISEPGQGSEKLF
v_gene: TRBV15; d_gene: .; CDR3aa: ATSIPRGSEAF
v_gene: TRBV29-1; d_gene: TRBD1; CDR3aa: SGQGAGAF
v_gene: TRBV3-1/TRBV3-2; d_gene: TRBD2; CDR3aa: ASSQETSGYGAETQY
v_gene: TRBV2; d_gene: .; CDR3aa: ASTAGAYNEQF
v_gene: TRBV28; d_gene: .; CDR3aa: ASSQAWDTQY
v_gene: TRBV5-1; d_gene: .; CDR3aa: ASSLIGYNEQF
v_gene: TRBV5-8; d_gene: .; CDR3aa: ASSLDTQGSYEQY
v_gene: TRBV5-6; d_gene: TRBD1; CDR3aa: ASSWRRTGGNEKLF
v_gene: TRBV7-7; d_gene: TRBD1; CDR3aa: ASSPQGALEQY
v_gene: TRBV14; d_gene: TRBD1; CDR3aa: ASGLQGGVEPQH
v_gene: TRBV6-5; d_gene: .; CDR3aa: ASRESKGTGELF
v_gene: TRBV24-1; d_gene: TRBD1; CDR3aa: ATSDFRTGGYEQY
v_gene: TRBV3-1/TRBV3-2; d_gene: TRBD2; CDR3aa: ASSPLRGGLSETQY
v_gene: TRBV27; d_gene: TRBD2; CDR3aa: ASSLSPAGGINEQF
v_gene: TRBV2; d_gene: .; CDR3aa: ASRQWGNTEAF
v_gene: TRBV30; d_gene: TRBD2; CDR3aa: ACASDSGVYEQF
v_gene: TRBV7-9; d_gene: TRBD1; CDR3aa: ASSLGTGTGGEKLF
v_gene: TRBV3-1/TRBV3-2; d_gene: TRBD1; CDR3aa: ASSLAGGNAYEQY
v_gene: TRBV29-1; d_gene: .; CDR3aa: SVEDLVAGWS
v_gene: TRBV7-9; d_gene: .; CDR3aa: ASSFPSGHEQF
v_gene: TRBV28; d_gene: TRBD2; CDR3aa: ASSSRTSGSTYNEQF
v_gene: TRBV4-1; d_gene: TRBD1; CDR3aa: ASSPGTATSYGYT
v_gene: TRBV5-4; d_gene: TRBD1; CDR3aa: ASSPTGATYEQY
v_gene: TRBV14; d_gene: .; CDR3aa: ASSQERGRGSTAF
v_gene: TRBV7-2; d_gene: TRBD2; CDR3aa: ASSPEVRLAGDTGELF
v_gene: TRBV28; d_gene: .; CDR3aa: ASGATPYGYT
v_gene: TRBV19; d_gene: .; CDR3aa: ASTDTGTAGEQY
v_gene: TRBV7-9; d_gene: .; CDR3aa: ASGIVYTEAF
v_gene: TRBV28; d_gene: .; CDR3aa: ASSPQATGRGSNQPQH
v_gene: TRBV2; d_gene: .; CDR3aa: ASIWYNEQF
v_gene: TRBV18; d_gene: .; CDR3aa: ASSPTGTYYEQY
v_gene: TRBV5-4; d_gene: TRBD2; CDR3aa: ASSRGLAGGAGTDTQY
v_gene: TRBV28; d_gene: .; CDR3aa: ASSPPGEVYGYT
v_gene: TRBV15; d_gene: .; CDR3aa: ATSRASSGNEQF
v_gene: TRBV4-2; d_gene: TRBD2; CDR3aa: ASSQFGTSGGFQETQY
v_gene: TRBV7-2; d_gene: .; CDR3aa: ASSPMGTFNEQF
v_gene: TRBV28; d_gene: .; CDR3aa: ASSPPTAGNQPQH
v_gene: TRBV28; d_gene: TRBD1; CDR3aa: ASRPRGRRKLF
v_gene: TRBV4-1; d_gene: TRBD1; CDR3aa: ASSPRGSSNQPQH
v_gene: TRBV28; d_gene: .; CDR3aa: ASSAEYHSSYNEQF
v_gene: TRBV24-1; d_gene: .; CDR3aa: ATSDFGGDEQY